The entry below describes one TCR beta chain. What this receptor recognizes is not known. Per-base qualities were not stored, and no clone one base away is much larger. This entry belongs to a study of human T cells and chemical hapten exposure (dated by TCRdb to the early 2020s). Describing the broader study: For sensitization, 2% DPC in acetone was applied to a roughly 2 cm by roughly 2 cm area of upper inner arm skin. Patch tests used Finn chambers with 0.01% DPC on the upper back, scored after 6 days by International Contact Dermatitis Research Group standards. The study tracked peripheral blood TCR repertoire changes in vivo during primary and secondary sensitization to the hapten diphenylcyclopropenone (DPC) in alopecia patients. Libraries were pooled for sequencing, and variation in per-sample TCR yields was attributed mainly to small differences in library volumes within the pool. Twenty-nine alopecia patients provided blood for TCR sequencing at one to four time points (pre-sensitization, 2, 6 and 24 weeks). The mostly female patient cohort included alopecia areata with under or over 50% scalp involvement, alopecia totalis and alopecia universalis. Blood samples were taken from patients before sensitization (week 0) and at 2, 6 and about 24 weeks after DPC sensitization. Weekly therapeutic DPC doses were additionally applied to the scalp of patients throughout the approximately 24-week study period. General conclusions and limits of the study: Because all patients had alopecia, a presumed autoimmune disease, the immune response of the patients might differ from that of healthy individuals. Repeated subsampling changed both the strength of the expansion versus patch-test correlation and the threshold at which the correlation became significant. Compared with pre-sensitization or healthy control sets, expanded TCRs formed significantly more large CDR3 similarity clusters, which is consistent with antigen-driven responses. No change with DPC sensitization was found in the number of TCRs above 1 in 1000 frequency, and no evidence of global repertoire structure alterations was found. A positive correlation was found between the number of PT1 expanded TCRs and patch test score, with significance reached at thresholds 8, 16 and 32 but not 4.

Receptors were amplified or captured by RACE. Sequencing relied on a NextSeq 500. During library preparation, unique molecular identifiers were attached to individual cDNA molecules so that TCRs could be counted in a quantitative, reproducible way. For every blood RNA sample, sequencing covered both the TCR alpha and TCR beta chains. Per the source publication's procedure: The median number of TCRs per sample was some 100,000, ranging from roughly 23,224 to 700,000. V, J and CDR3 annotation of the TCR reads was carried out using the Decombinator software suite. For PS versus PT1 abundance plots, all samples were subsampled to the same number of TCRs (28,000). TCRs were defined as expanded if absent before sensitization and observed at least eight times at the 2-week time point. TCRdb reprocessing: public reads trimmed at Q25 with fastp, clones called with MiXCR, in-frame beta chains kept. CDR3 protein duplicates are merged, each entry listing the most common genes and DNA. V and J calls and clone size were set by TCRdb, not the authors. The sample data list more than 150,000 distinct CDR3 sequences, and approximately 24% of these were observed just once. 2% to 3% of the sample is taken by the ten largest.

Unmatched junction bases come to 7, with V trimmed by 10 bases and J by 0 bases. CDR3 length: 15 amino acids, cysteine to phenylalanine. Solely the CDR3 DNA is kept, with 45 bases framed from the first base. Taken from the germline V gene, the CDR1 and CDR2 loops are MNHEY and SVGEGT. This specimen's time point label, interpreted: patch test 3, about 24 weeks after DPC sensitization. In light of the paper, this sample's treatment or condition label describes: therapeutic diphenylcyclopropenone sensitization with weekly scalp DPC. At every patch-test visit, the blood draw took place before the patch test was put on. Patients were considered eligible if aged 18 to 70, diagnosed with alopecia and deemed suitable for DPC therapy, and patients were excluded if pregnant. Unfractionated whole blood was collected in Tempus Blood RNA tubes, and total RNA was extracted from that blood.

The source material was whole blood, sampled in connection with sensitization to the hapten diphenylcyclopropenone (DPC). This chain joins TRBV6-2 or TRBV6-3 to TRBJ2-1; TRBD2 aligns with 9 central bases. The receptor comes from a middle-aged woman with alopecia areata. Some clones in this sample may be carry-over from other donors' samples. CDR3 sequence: CATQTSGSSYNEQFF. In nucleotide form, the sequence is TGTGCCACCCAGACTAGCGGAAGCTCCTACAATGAGCAGTTCTTC.